This T cell receptor beta chain was obtained from a study of CD8+ T cells in alopecia areata. Study details: Treated patients were given 5 to 10 mg oral tofacitinib twice daily.

The treatment here: oral pan-JAK inhibitor, 5-10 mg twice daily. Following extraction, RNA underwent reverse transcription to cDNA, which served as the sequencing template. Sequenced by immunoSEQ multiplex PCR; TCRdb stores in-frame clones only, minus some. The sample has approximately 150,000 clones, 60% to 75% seen once. This material consisted of CD4+ T cells sorted from blood, taken at week 24, from a patient treated with tofacitinib. This TCR derives from a human donor with alopecia areata.

CDR3 sequence reads: CAWSRSDLAMGYGYTF. The CDR3 coding sequence is TGTGCCTGGAGTAGGTCGGACCTTGCCATGGGCTATGGCTACACCTTC. V gene TRBV30 combines with J gene TRBJ1-2; D gene unclear. This CDR3 has 16 residues. Trimming shortened V by 2 bases and J by 4 bases, and 20 bases separated the two germline ends. From germline, CDR1 is GTSNPN and CDR2 SVGIG (reference sequence).